A single sample gave rise to the 11 T cell receptor beta chains below, sequenced in a study of blood T cell repertoires in COVID-19. Repertoires were generated with immunoSEQ multiplex PCR, while TCRdb's copy carries only in-frame clones and drops some. The table includes about 220,000 clones, 86% detected once. The sequencing input was peripheral blood. Every receptor here comes from a woman in her twenties or thirties who had recovered from COVID-19.

CDR3 in DNA: TGTGCCAGCAGCTTAGGCGCGGGGACCACAGATACGCAGTATTTT. This codes for CASSLGAGTTDTQYF. The chain combines TRBV7-9 with TRBJ2-3; maybe TRBD2 (6 bases). V was shortened by 1 base and J by 2 bases, with 10 bases between the two germline ends. This CDR3 is built from 15 residues. The germline V gene encodes CDR1 SEHNR and CDR2 FQNEAQ (reference sequence).

This clone has just one count. The chain carries TRBV27 and TRBJ2-3, with 11 bases that match TRBD2. The CDR3 consists of 16 residues. Losses at the gene ends were 7 bases for V and 2 bases for J; bases not matched to a gene: 8. Germline V gene lookup returns CDR1 MNHEY and CDR2 SMNVEV (reference sequence). Here the CDR3 DNA reads TGTGCCAGCACCCAAACTAGCGGGGGCATCACAGATACGCAGTATTTT. Translation: CASTQTSGGITDTQYF.

The rearrangement uses TRBV23-1 and TRBJ2-2, with a tentative D call TRBD1 (5 bases). TRBV23-1 is sorted into the ORF group, with uncertain function. V lost 0 bases and J lost 1, with 12 bases in between. The CDR3 loop spans 17 amino acids. CDR3 sequence: CASSQSSGMRNTGELFF. CDR3 coding DNA: TGCGCCAGCAGTCAATCATCAGGGATGAGGAACACCGGGGAGCTGTTTTTT.

The chain joins TRBV10-1 to TRBJ2-3; 11 nucleotides agree with TRBD2. This CDR3 comprises 15 residues. V was pared by 3 bases and J by 5 bases, with 4 bases of the junction left unmatched. Germline V lookup: CDR1 WNHNN, CDR2 SYGVQD (reference sequence). The CDR3: CASSDPTSGEDTQYF. The CDR3, as DNA: TGCGCCAGCAGTGACCCGACTAGCGGGGAAGATACGCAGTATTTT.

A remark on this clone: The identical CDR3 is also encoded by other nucleotide sequences in the sample. The chain joins TRBV7-6 to TRBJ2-3, with unresolved D. This CDR3 contains 14 residues. Germline V gene data show CDR1 as SGHVS and CDR2 as FNYEAQ. Trimming took 1 base from V and 0 from J, leaving 5 bases between them. The CDR3, as DNA: TGTGCCAGCAGCTTAGGACAAAGCACAGATACGCAGTATTTT. Encoded protein: CASSLGQSTDTQYF.

The CDR3: CASSYYVTGDGYTF. The CDR3 nucleotides are TGTGCCAGCAGTTACTACGTGACAGGGGATGGCTACACCTTC. The chain joins TRBV6-5 to TRBJ1-2; 8 bases map to TRBD1. Germline V CDR1 and CDR2: MNHEY, SVGAGI. V was pared by 1 base and J by 6 bases, with 4 bases of the junction left unmatched. The CDR3 loop spans 14 amino acids.

This chain uses TRBV10-3 with TRBJ1-1, with D perhaps matching TRBD1 (5 bases). The CDR3 runs 15 residues. V was clipped by 6 bases and J by 1 base, with 15 bases between them. CDR1 is ENHRY, CDR2 SYGVKD, per germline. CDR3 bases: TGTGCCATCAGGACCCTAACAGGACCGAACACTGAAGCTTTCTTT. Translation: CAIRTLTGPNTEAFF.

A few counts support this clone. The V call is TRBV7-3, the J call TRBJ1-6; D perhaps matches TRBD1 (5 bases). CDR3 length: 13 residues. Trimming removed 3 bases from V and 13 bases from J, with 13 bases in between. The germline V gene has CDR1 SGHTA and CDR2 FQGTGA. The CDR3 nucleotides read TGTGCCAGCAGCTTTAGGGCGGGGACGCCCCTCCACTTT. Its translation is CASSFRAGTPLHF.

This chain uses TRBV4-1 with TRBJ1-2; possibly TRBD1 for D (5 bases). CDR1 MGHRA and CDR2 YSYEKL come from the germline V gene. V was trimmed by 2 bases and J by 3 bases, leaving 16 bases between them. CDR3 length: 16 amino acids. This CDR3 is CASSQLRGGSDYGYTF. The DNA of the CDR3 is TGCGCCAGCAGCCAACTTCGCGGGGGGAGTGACTATGGCTACACCTTC.

The genes are TRBV18 and TRBJ2-5; D gene unclear. Trimming took 0 bases from V and 1 from J, leaving 9 bases between them. The CDR3 consists of 15 residues. Germline assignment: CDR1 KGHSH and CDR2 LQKENI. CDR3 in DNA: TGTGCCAGCTCACCACCGTCAGCGAGCCAAGAGACCCAGTACTTC. As protein: CASSPPSASQETQYF.

The V and J genes are TRBV10-3 and TRBJ1-2; TRBD1 might be the D (5 bases). CDR3 size: 12 residues. V lost 10 bases to trimming and J lost 5 bases, with 14 bases between them. Looked up from germline, CDR1 is ENHRY and CDR2 is SYGVKD. DNA for the CDR3: TGTGCCACCAGGGAGCAAAAATATGGCTACACCTTC. Translation: CATREQKYGYTF.